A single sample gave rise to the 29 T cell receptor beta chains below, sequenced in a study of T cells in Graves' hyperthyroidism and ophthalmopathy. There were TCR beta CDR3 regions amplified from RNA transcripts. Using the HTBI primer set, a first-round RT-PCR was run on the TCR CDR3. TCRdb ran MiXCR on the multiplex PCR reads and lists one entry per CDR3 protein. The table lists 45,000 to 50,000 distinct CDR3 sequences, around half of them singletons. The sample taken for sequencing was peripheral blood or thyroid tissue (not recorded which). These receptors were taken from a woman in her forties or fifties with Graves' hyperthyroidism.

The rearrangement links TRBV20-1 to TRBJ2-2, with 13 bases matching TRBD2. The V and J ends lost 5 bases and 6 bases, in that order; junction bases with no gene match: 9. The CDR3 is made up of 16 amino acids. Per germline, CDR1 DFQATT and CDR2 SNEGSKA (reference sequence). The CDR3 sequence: CSASRTSGSSSGELFF. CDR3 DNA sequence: TGCAGTGCTTCCAGGACTAGCGGGAGTAGCTCCGGGGAGCTGTTTTTT.

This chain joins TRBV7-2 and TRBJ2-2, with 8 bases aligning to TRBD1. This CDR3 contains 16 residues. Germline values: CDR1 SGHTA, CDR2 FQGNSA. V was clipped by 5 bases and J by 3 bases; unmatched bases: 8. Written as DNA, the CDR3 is TGTGCCAGCAGCGGACAGGGCCTCACGGACACCGGGGAGCTGTTTTTT. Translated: CASSGQGLTDTGELFF.

The CDR3 DNA follows: TGTGCCACCAGCAGAGATGGACAGGGGGCCACCGGGGAGCTGTTTTTT. This codes for CATSRDGQGATGELFF. This chain links TRBV15 with TRBJ2-2; 11 bases are a match to TRBD1. Trimming took 0 bases from V and 4 from J; bases not matched to a gene: 1. The germline V gene has CDR1 LNHNV and CDR2 YYDKDF (reference sequence). The CDR3 totals 16 residues.

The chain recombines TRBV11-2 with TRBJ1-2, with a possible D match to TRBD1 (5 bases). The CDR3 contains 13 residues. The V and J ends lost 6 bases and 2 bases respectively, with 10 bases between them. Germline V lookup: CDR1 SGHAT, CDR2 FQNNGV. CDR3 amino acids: CASRSTENYGYTF. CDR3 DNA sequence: TGTGCCAGCAGGTCGACAGAGAACTATGGCTACACCTTC. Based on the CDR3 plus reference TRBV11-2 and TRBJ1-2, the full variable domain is EAGVAQSPRYKIIEKRQSVAFWCNPISGHATLYWYQQILGQGPKLLIQFQNNGVVDDSQLPKDRFSAERLKGVDSTLKIQPAKLEDSAVYLCASRSTENYGYTFGSGTRLTVV.

The CDR3 bases are TGCAGCGTTGAGGGGATGGGTCAGCCCCAGCATTTT. Translation: CSVEGMGQPQHF. This chain connects TRBV29-1 to TRBJ1-5; D gene uncertain. The CDR3 loop spans 12 amino acids. In germline, CDR1 is SQVTM, CDR2 ANQGSEA. Trimming removed 3 bases at V and 6 bases at J, with 9 bases between.

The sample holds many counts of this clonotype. The chain's CDR3 is CASSSPDYNGYTF. CDR3 DNA sequence: TGTGCCAGCAGTTCCCCGGACTATAATGGCTACACCTTC. The rearrangement joins TRBV27 to TRBJ1-2; no clear D gene. The germline V gene encodes CDR1 MNHEY and CDR2 SMNVEV (reference sequence). Trimming stripped 4 bases from V and 6 bases from J, with 12 bases between. The CDR3 is 13 residues long.

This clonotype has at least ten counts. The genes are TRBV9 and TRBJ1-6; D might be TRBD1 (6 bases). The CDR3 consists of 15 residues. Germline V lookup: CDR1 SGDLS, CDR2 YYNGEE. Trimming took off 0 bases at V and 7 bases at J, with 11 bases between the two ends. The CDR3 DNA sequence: TGTGCCAGCAGCGTAGCAGGACAGTCCAATTCACCCCTCCACTTT. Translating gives CASSVAGQSNSPLHF.

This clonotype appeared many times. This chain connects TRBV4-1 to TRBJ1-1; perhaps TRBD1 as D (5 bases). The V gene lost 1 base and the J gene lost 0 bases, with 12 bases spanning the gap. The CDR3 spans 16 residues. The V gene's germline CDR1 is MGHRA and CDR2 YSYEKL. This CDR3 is CASSQGPGQVNTEAFF. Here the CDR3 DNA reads TGCGCCAGCAGCCAAGGTCCGGGGCAGGTGAACACTGAAGCTTTCTTT.

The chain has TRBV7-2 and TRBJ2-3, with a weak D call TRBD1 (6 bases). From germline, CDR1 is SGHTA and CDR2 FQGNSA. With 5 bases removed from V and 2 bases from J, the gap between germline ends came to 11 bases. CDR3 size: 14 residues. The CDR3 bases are TGTGCCAGCAGCCTAGGACAGCCCACAGATACGCAGTATTTT. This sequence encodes CASSLGQPTDTQYF.

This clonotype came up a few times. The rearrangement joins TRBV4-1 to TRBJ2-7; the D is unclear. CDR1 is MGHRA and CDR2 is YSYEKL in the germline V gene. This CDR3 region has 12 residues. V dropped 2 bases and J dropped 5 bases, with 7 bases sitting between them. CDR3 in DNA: TGCGCCAGCAGCCAACTTGGCAACGAGCAGTACTTC. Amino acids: CASSQLGNEQYF.

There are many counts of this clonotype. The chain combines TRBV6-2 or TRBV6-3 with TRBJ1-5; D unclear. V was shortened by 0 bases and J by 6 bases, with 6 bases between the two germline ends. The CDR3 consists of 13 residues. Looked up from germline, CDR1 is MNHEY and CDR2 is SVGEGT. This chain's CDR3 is CASSYSISQPQHF. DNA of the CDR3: TGTGCCAGCAGTTACTCGATATCTCAGCCCCAGCATTTT.

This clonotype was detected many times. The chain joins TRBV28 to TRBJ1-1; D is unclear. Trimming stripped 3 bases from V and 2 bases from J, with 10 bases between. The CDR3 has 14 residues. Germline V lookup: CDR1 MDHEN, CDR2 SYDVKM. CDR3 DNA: TGTGCCAGCAGTTTTTTCAAGGGAAACACTGAAGCTTTCTTT. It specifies CASSFFKGNTEAFF.

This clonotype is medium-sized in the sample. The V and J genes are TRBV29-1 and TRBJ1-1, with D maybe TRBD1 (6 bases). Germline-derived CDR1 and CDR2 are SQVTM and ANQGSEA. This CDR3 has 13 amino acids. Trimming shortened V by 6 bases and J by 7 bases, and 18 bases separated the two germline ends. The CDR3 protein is CSVSDGGPGEAFF. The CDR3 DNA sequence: TGCAGCGTCTCCGATGGGGGGCCGGGTGAAGCTTTCTTT.

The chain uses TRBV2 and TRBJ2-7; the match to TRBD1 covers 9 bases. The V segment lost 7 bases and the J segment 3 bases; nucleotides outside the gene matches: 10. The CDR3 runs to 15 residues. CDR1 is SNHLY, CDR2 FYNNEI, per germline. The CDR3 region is CASKDRGVLGYEQYF. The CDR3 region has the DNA TGTGCCAGCAAGGACAGGGGAGTACTGGGCTACGAGCAGTACTTC.

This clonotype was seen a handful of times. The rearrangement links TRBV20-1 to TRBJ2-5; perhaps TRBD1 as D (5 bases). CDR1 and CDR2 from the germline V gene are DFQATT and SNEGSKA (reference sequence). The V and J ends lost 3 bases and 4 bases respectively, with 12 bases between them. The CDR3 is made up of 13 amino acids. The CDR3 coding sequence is TGCAGTGCTAGTAAACAGGTGGGAGAGACCCAGTACTTC. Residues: CSASKQVGETQYF.

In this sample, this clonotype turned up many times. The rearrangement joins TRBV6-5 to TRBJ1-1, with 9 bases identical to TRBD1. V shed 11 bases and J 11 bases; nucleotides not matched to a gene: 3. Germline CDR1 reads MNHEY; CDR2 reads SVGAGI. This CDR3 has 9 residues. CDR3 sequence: CAVDRGAFF. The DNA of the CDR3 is TGTGCCGTAGACAGGGGGGCTTTCTTT.

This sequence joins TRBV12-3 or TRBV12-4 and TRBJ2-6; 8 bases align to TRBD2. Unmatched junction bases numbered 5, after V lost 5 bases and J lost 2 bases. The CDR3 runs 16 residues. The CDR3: CASSSGRGAGANVLTF. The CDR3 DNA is TGTGCCAGCAGTAGCGGGAGAGGAGCTGGGGCCAACGTCCTGACTTTC.

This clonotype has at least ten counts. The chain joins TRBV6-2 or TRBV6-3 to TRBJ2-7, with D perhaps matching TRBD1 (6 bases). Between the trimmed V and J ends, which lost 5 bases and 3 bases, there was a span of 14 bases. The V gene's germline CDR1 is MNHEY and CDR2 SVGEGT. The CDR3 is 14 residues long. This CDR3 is CASSPRDKFYEQYF. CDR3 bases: TGTGCCAGCAGTCCCCGGGACAAATTCTACGAGCAGTACTTC.

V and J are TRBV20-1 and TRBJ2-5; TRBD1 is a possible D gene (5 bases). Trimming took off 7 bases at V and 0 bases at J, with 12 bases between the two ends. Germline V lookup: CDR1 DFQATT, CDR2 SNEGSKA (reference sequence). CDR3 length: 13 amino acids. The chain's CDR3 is CSGAATDQETQYF. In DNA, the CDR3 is TGCAGTGGGGCCGCGACAGACCAAGAGACCCAGTACTTC.

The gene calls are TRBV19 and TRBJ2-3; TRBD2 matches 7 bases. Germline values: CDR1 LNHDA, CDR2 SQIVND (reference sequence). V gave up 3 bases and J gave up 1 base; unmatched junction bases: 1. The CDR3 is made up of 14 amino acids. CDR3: CASSISGGTDTQYF. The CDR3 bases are TGTGCCAGTAGTATCAGCGGGGGCACAGATACGCAGTATTTT.

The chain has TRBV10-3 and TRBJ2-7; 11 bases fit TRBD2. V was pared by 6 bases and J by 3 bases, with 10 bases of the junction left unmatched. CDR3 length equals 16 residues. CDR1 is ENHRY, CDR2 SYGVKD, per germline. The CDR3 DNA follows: TGTGCCATCAGCTTGACCGGGACTAGCGGTCACTACGAGCAGTACTTC. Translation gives CAISLTGTSGHYEQYF.

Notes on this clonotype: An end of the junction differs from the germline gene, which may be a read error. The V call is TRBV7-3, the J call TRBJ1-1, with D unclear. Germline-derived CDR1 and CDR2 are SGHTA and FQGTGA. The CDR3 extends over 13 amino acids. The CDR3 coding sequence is TGTGCCAGCAGCCCAGGAATGAACACTGAGGCTTTCTTT. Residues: CASSPGMNTEAFF.

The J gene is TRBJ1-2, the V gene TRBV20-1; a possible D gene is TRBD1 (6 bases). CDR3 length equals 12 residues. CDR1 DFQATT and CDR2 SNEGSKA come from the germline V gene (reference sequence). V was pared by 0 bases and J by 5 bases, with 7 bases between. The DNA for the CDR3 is TGCAGTGCTAGAGATCAGGGGTATGGCTACACCTTC. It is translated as CSARDQGYGYTF.

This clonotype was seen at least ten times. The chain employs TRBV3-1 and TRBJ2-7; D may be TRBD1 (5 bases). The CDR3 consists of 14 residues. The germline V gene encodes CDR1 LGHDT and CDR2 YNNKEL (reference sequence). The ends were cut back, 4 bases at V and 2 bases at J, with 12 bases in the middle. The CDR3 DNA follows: TGTGCCAGCAGCCCCAGGGTAGCTACCTACGAGCAGTACTTC. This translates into CASSPRVATYEQYF.

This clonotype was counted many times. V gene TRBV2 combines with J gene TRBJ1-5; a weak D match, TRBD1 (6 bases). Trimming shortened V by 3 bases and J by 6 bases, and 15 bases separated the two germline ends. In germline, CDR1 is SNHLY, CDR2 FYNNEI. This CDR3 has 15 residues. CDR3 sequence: CASSEGRGGGQPQHF. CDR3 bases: TGTGCCAGCAGTGAGGGCAGGGGAGGCGGTCAGCCCCAGCATTTT. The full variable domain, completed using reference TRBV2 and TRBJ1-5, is EPEVTQTPSHQVTQMGQEVILRCVPISNHLYFYWYRQILGQKVEFLVSFYNNEISEKSEIFDDQFSVERPDGSNFTLKIRSTKLEDSAMYFCASSEGRGGGQPQHFGDGTRLSIL.

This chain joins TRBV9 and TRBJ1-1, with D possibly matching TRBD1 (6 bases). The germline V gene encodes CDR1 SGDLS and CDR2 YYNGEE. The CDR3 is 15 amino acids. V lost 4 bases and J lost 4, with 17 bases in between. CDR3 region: CASSQWGGESTEAFF. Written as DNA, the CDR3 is TGTGCCAGCAGCCAATGGGGGGGCGAGAGCACTGAAGCTTTCTTT.

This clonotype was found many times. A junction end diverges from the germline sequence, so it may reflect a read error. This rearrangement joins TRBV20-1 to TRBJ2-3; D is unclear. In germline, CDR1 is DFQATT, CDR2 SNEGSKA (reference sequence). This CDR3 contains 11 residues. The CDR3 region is CSAQLSPVSFF. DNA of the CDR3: TGCAGTGCTCAGTTATCCCCCGTTTCTTTTTTT.

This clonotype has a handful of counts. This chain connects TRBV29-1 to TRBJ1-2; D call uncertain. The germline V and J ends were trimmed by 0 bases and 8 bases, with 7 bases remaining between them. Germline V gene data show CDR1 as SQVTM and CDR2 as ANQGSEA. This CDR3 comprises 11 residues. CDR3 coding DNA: TGCAGCGTTGAAGATACTAGGGGCTACACCTTC. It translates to CSVEDTRGYTF.

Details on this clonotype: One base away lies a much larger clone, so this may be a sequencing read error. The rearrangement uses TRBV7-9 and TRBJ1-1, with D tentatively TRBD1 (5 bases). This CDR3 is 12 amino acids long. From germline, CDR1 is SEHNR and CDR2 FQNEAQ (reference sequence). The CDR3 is CASSFRRGETFF. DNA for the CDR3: TGTGCCAGCAGTTTCCGGAGGGGTGAAACTTTCTTT.